This is a list of T cell receptor beta chains from one sample in a study of blood T cell repertoires in COVID-19. The table came from immunoSEQ multiplex PCR; TCRdb's copy has only in-frame clones and leaves some out. The sample carries roughly 250,000 clones, around nine tenths recorded once. The specimen sequenced was peripheral blood. These TCRs come from a man aged 25 to 40 with acute or convalescent COVID-19. The CDR3 runs from the conserved cysteine through the conserved F or W.

TRBV5-1	TRBJ2-1	CASSHAGQGPRLVFF
TRBV12-1	TRBJ2-6	CASSPKEGRSENGANVLTF
TRBV18	TRBJ2-7	CASSRGTGGSYEQYF
TRBV6-6	TRBJ2-5	CASRKLIQVQETQYF
TRBV18	TRBJ1-2	CASSPGAANYGYTF
TRBV19	TRBJ2-2	CASSMSLNAHTGELFF
TRBV19	TRBJ2-3	CASSMGLAAIVSTDTQYF
TRBV9	TRBJ1-3	CASSAGTAGNTIYF
TRBV27	TRBJ1-2	CASSLFGESRGGYTF
TRBV4-1	TRBJ2-7	CASSQDGTISYEQYF
TRBV5-4	TRBJ2-7	CASSATVTGRSYEQYF
TRBV5-1	TRBJ1-2	CASARGGDFATYGYTF
TRBV5-1	TRBJ2-2	CASQIRAGTGAGELFF
TRBV5-6	TRBJ2-1	CASSLKRLAGGYNEQFF
TRBV19	TRBJ2-7	CASSLGLAGGADEQYF
TRBV3-1/TRBV3-2	TRBJ1-5	CASSRAVSNQPQHF
TRBV2	TRBJ2-7	CASSDQWGEPYF
TRBV11-2	TRBJ2-5	CASSKEIQETQYF
TRBV15	TRBJ2-1	CATSPRPRQIEQFF
TRBV9	TRBJ1-6	CASNTQGNSPLHF
TRBV3-1/TRBV3-2	TRBJ1-2	CASSPRRGGRLYGYTF
TRBV5-1	TRBJ2-3	CASIDRDRGRDTQYF
TRBV7-2	TRBJ1-1	CASSLPPAGKAFF
TRBV28	TRBJ1-2	CASSPGGSASRILYGYTF
TRBV6-5	TRBJ2-2	CASVASGRNTGELFF
TRBV29-1	TRBJ1-3	CSAGTSSGNTIYF
TRBV30	TRBJ1-3	CAWSLGRENTIYF
TRBV28	TRBJ1-2	CASSATIGGGNYGYTF
TRBV10-3	TRBJ1-2	CANRGDSAYGYTF
TRBV30	TRBJ2-7	CAWSDRDRVRF
TRBV28	TRBJ2-1	CASRPGLAGEQFF
TRBV30	TRBJ1-2	CAWSVPGENYGYTF
TRBV19	TRBJ2-7	CASRERGGVRSSYEQYF
TRBV5-1	TRBJ2-1	CASSLGPTTYNEQFF
TRBV11-2	TRBJ2-3	CASSLPVGRGSTDTQYF
TRBV9	TRBJ1-2	CASSDSSPRGYTF
TRBV4-2	TRBJ2-7	CASSQEDGGYYEQYF
TRBV11-2	TRBJ2-7	CASSPSGTGAYEQYF
TRBV19	TRBJ2-3	CASSIGGGQATQYF
TRBV27	TRBJ2-4	CATSDRGYRKNIQYF
TRBV5-4	TRBJ1-2	CASSLERGPNYGYTF
TRBV20-1	TRBJ1-2	CSASATAGGYTF
TRBV28	TRBJ1-1	CASSPDRPSEAFF
TRBV27	TRBJ2-3	CASSSAGTGFEGDTQYF
TRBV28	TRBJ1-2	CASSSGFFYGYTF
TRBV6-6	TRBJ2-7	CASSYPQGQGNEQYF
TRBV28	TRBJ1-6	CASREQGPFNSPLHF
TRBV5-6	TRBJ2-7	CASRMGALRGEQYF
TRBV18	TRBJ1-5	CASSQGTGFQGAQHF
TRBV5-1	TRBJ1-2	CASSFRGAPYGYTF